This entry lists 19 T cell receptor beta chains sequenced from one sample in a study of siplizumab effects on memory and regulatory T cells. Assay used: immunoSEQ multiplex PCR; TCRdb lists only in-frame clones, some missing. The sample includes about 110,000 clones, approximately 92% of them seen just once. The sequenced material came from CD4+ T cells sorted from blood. The receptors were sampled from a human donor in good health.

The chain couples TRBV21-1 to TRBJ2-4; TRBD1, the D gene given by the table, was not confirmed from the DNA. TRBV21-1 is recorded as a pseudogene. The CDR3 has 15 amino acids. The CDR3, as DNA: TGTGCCAGCAGCAAAGATACAGTAGCCAAAAACATTCAGTACTTC. It translates to CASSKDTVAKNIQYF.

The chain carries TRBV18 and TRBJ1-1, with a weak D call TRBD1 (5 bases). V lost 2 bases and J lost 4, with 11 bases in between. CDR1 and CDR2 (germline): KGHSH, LQKENI. CDR3 length: 14 residues. The CDR3 DNA follows: TGTGCCAGCTCACCAGAGTATGGGGGCACTGAAGCTTTCTTT. Translated: CASSPEYGGTEAFF.

The rearrangement joins TRBV27 to TRBJ1-4; no definite D call. Between the trimmed V and J ends, which lost 3 bases and 5 bases, there was a span of 10 bases. Germline V gene lookup returns CDR1 MNHEY and CDR2 SMNVEV (reference sequence). The CDR3 runs 14 residues. CDR3 amino acids: CASSFLGTNEKLFF. In nucleotides, the CDR3 is TGTGCCAGCAGTTTCTTGGGCACCAATGAAAAACTGTTTTTT. The variable domain in full, with the rest retrieved from reference TRBV27 and TRBJ1-4, is EAQVTQNPRYLITVTGKKLTVTCSQNMNHEYMSWYRQDPGLGLRQIYYSMNVEVTDKGDVPEGYKVSRKEKRNFPLILESPSPNQTSLYFCASSFLGTNEKLFFGSGTQLSVL.

The chain links TRBV5-1 to TRBJ1-3; D unclear. The CDR3 extends over 14 amino acids. Germline assignment: CDR1 SGHRS and CDR2 YFSETQ. The V end was cut by 0 bases, the J end by 4 bases, with 8 bases between. For the CDR3, the DNA is TGCGCCAGCAGCTTGGGGTCGGACGGAAACACCATATATTTT. It yields the protein CASSLGSDGNTIYF. The variable domain in full, with the rest retrieved from reference TRBV5-1 and TRBJ1-3, is KAGVTQTPRYLIKTRGQQVTLSCSPISGHRSVSWYQQTPGQGLQFLFEYFSETQRNKGNFPGRFSGRQFSNSRSEMNVSTLELGDSALYLCASSLGSDGNTIYFGEGSWLTVV.

The J gene is TRBJ1-4, the V gene TRBV30, with 10 bases that match TRBD1. CDR1 is GTSNPN and CDR2 is SVGIG in the germline V gene (reference sequence). This CDR3 spans 14 amino acids. With 3 bases clipped from V and 8 bases from J, the junction kept 6 bases outside the gene matches. Written as DNA, the CDR3 is TGTGCCTGGAGCCCCGGGACAGGGGACGAAAAACTGTTTTTT. This sequence encodes CAWSPGTGDEKLFF. The full variable domain, rest sourced from reference TRBV30 and TRBJ1-4, is SQTIHQWPATLVQPVGSPLSLECTVEGTSNPNLYWYRQAAGRGLQLLFYSVGIGQISSEVPQNLSASRPQDRQFILSSKKLLLSDSGFYLCAWSPGTGDEKLFFGSGTQLSVL.

The chain carries TRBV6-5 and TRBJ1-1; D may be TRBD1 (6 bases). The CDR3 is made up of 14 amino acids. Germline V gives CDR1 MNHEY, CDR2 SVGAGI. V was clipped by 5 bases and J by 4 bases, with 14 bases between them. The CDR3 DNA reads as TGTGCCAGCAGTAGCCATACGGACAGCACTGAAGCTTTCTTT. It specifies CASSSHTDSTEAFF.

The chain has TRBV6-5 and TRBJ1-1, with 9 bases aligning to TRBD1. CDR3 length equals 14 residues. The germline V gene encodes CDR1 MNHEY and CDR2 SVGAGI. V was clipped by 6 bases and J by 6 bases; unmatched bases: 8. The CDR3 here is CASRRTGVKAEAFF. CDR3 bases: TGTGCCAGCAGAAGGACAGGGGTGAAGGCTGAAGCTTTCTTT.

The chain has TRBV14 and TRBJ2-7, with 14 bases matching TRBD2. Germline V gives CDR1 SGHDN, CDR2 FVKESK. This CDR3 has 15 residues. J gave up 7 bases and V 3 bases, and 5 bases lay outside the gene matches. This CDR3 is CASSQGLAGAGEQYF. In DNA, the CDR3 is TGTGCCAGCAGCCAGGGACTAGCGGGGGCAGGGGAGCAGTACTTC.

The J gene is TRBJ1-2, the V gene TRBV6-1; 7 bases are a match to TRBD1. From germline, CDR1 is MNHNS and CDR2 SASEGT. This CDR3 is 12 amino acids long. V dropped 6 bases and J dropped 8; count of bases not matched to a gene: 6. The CDR3 here is CASRSQGKGYTF. The CDR3 DNA follows: TGTGCCAGCAGATCACAGGGGAAAGGCTACACCTTC.

This chain uses TRBV5-1 with TRBJ1-1; 10 bases map to TRBD1. Germline V gene data show CDR1 as SGHRS and CDR2 as YFSETQ. CDR3 length equals 13 residues. The V segment lost 4 bases and the J segment 5 bases; nucleotides outside the gene matches: 2. CDR3 DNA: TGCGCCAGCAGCCGGACAGGGGGAACTGAAGCTTTCTTT. Amino acids: CASSRTGGTEAFF. Looking up the rest from reference TRBV5-1 and TRBJ1-1 gives the full variable domain: KAGVTQTPRYLIKTRGQQVTLSCSPISGHRSVSWYQQTPGQGLQFLFEYFSETQRNKGNFPGRFSGRQFSNSRSEMNVSTLELGDSALYLCASSRTGGTEAFFGQGTRLTVV.

This sequence joins TRBV2 and TRBJ1-2; 9 bases align to TRBD1. The trim removed 8 bases at V and 4 bases at J, leaving 2 bases unmatched. From germline, CDR1 is SNHLY and CDR2 FYNNEI. This CDR3 has 12 amino acids. The CDR3 region is CASRTGAYGYTF. CDR3 in DNA: TGTGCCAGCCGGACAGGGGCCTATGGCTACACCTTC.

The V gene is TRBV6-6, the J gene TRBJ1-2; 7 nucleotides match TRBD1. Trimming at V came to 7 bases and at J to 8 bases, leaving 7 bases not matched to a gene. CDR3 length: 12 amino acids. The germline CDR1 and CDR2 sequences are MNHNY and SVGAGI (reference sequence). In nucleotides, the CDR3 is TGTGCCAGCATCCAGGGGGGATTGGGCTACACCTTC. This gives the protein CASIQGGLGYTF.

The chain joins TRBV10-1 to TRBJ2-5, with TRBD2 identical over 7 bases. Germline V gives CDR1 WNHNN, CDR2 SYGVQD (reference sequence). This CDR3 spans 13 amino acids. Trimming at V came to 6 bases and at J to 2 bases, leaving 3 bases not matched to a gene. CDR3 nucleotide sequence: TGCGCCAGCAGCCGGACTAGTCAAGAGACCCAGTACTTC. Protein sequence: CASSRTSQETQYF.

The V gene is TRBV7-2, the J gene TRBJ2-7, with 8 bases that match TRBD2. The CDR3 consists of 14 residues. Trimming took 6 bases from V and 4 from J; bases not matched to a gene: 8. Germline CDR1 SGHTA, CDR2 FQGNSA. This chain's CDR3 is CASSSGGPVYEQYF. DNA for the CDR3: TGTGCCAGCAGTTCGGGAGGGCCGGTTTACGAGCAGTACTTC.

The V call is TRBV7-2, the J call TRBJ2-5, with D hard to call. The CDR3 has 14 residues. Germline V gene lookup returns CDR1 SGHTA and CDR2 FQGNSA. Deletions cut 4 bases from V and 5 bases from J, with 14 bases between. CDR3 protein: CASSSPPRWETQYF. The CDR3 DNA reads as TGTGCCAGCAGCTCCCCCCCGAGGTGGGAGACCCAGTACTTC.

V is TRBV7-9 and J is TRBJ2-1; TRBD2 agrees at 9 bases. Germline assignment: CDR1 SEHNR and CDR2 FQNEAQ (reference sequence). The CDR3 covers 15 residues. V shed 2 bases, J shed 4 bases, and the junction held 3 bases outside the gene matches. This CDR3 is CASSLSSGKYNEQFF. The CDR3, as DNA: TGTGCCAGCAGCTTATCTAGCGGGAAATACAATGAGCAGTTCTTC.

This clone was picked up a small number of times. V is TRBV11-2 and J is TRBJ2-2, with TRBD2 matching over 13 bases. V was clipped by 5 bases and J by 6 bases; unmatched bases: 6. Germline V CDR1 and CDR2: SGHAT, FQNNGV. The CDR3 is 16 residues long. CDR3 residues: CASSGPLAGGPGELFF. The CDR3 DNA reads as TGTGCCAGCAGCGGACCACTAGCGGGGGGGCCCGGGGAGCTGTTTTTT.

A single count supports this clone. This chain connects TRBV10-3 to TRBJ2-7, with 9 bases fitting TRBD1. This CDR3 contains 14 residues. With V trimmed by 6 bases and J by 2 bases, 5 bases remained unmatched. Germline values: CDR1 ENHRY, CDR2 SYGVKD. The CDR3 protein is CAIRSGTGTYEQYF. CDR3 DNA sequence: TGTGCCATCAGATCCGGGACAGGGACCTACGAGCAGTACTTC.

J is TRBJ1-2 and V is TRBV6-6, with D possibly matching TRBD1 (5 bases). V was pared by 0 bases and J by 9 bases, with 5 bases between. The V gene's germline CDR1 is MNHNY and CDR2 SVGAGI (reference sequence). This CDR3 spans 11 amino acids. Here the CDR3 reads CASSYSGRYTF. The CDR3 bases are TGTGCCAGCAGTTACTCGGGGCGCTACACCTTC.